The clone carrying this TCR beta chain was counted ten times or more. Its matching antigen is unknown. Every patient was untreated before thyroid surgery. The source of the sample is a study of metastatic and nonmetastatic thyroid tumors. Study-wide context: For malignant and benign thyroid patients, tumor or nodule tissue and blood were the sources whose repertoires were compared.

Study results and limitations: Benign nodules reportedly had significantly lower TCR beta diversity than malignant thyroid tumors in blood and tumor.

Original analysis: A papillary thyroid cancer distant-metastasis classifier was built from CDR3 differences across clinicopathological groups. TCRdb called clones again from the PCR reads with MiXCR. The V and J calls and clone size are TCRdb's, not the authors'. Of approximately 34,000 clones in the sample, about a sixth were seen once. The CDR3 is 16 residues long. Trimming cost V 2 bases and J 5 bases, with 18 bases left between them. Germline V gene sequence: CDR1 MDHEN, CDR2 SYDVKM. The gene calls are TRBV28 and TRBJ2-5; tentative D call: TRBD2 (5 bases). This clonotype originated in a female donor with papillary thyroid cancer or a benign thyroid nodule (not recorded which). Some clones in this sample may be carry-over from other donors' samples. The source material was blood. The CDR3 DNA reads TGTGCCAGCAGTTTAGATCGAGGGATGGGTTTGGAGACCCAGTACTTC. Protein sequence: CASSLDRGMGLETQYF.